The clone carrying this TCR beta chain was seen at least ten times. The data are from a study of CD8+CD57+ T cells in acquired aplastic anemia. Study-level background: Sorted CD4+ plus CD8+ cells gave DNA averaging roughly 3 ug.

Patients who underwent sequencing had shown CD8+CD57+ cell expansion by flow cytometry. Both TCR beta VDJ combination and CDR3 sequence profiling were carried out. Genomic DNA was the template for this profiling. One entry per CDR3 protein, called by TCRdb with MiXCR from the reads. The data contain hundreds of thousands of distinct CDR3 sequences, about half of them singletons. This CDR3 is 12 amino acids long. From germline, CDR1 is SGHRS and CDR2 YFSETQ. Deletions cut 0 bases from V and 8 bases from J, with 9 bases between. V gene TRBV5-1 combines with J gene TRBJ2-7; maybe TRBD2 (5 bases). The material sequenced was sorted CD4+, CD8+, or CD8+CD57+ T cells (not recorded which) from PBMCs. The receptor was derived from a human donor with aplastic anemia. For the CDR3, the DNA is TGCGCCAGCAGCTTGGAGGCCGGGAAGCAGTACTTC. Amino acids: CASSLEAGKQYF.